The rows below give T cell receptor beta chains drawn from one sample of a study of blood T cell repertoires in COVID-19. Sequencing used immunoSEQ multiplex PCR; TCRdb keeps in-frame clones, though not all of them. The sample shows about 68,000 clones, 90% to 95% of them seen only once. Sequencing used peripheral blood. The receptor source for this set is a middle-aged man with COVID-19, enrolled during active disease. CDR3s leave out the opening cysteine and the closing phenylalanine or tryptophan.

TRBV27 | ASRPVERGNIQY
TRBV6-6 | ASSPGRETQY
TRBV10-3 | AIRSGSSYEQY
TRBV7-9 | ASSPWGGHYGYT
TRBV14 | ASSRPRGQIGTQY
TRBV6-5 | ASRTSGDTQY
TRBV28 | ASSSGGGFGGNQPQH
TRBV11-3 | ASSQGDNSPLH
TRBV11-3 | ASSSILAENIEQY
TRBV5-1 | ASSSQGARDGYT
TRBV19 | ASSSGNTQY
TRBV6-5 | ASDRTGAGYT
TRBV7-2 | ASSLDGTGSYEQY
TRBV19 | ASSMEGRGAKNIQY
TRBV7-9 | ASSVLLADNEQF
TRBV4-1 | ASSRIGQGANTGELF
TRBV9 | ASSVGVLGPYEKLF
TRBV3-1/TRBV3-2 | ASTPRGALDEQF
TRBV7-2 | ASRNTGGPETQY
TRBV27 | ASSSGTGSGYT
TRBV11-2 | ASSFNGRAGDEQF
TRBV25-1 | ATQRTGGNSPLH
TRBV5-1 | ASSSGTSGANEQF
TRBV5-6 | ASSLGLAELGDTQY
TRBV5-6 | ASSRRPPGTQTQETQY
TRBV7-2 | ASSLRQGAYYEQY
TRBV6-1 | ASSDTGGNTEAF
TRBV5-4 | ASWGLAGPTDTQY
TRBV11-2 | ASSLVVGIGGQDEQF
TRBV6-1 | ASSEIGYNEQF
TRBV7-9 | ASSQGDGYGYT
TRBV10-1 | ASSERERLGELF
TRBV6-5 | ASSVDWQETQY
TRBV6-2/TRBV6-3 | ASSSGQSYEQY
TRBV27 | ASSEYRKETQY